This T cell receptor beta chain was obtained from a study of T-cell reconstitution after alpha-beta-depleted transplantation in children. Study conclusions and caveats: T-cell numbers and diversity one year post-transplant derived largely from freshly generated T cells.

This clonotype was found many times. Its target is not known. Unique molecular identifiers were incorporated into the prepared TCRbeta library. TCRdb redid the calling of the PCR reads with MiXCR, one entry per CDR3 protein. The sample gives around 450,000 distinct CDR3 sequences, 10% to 13% of which show up once; around 2.2% is in the top ten. The germline gives CDR1 SQVTM, CDR2 ANQGSEA. The CDR3 is made up of 16 amino acids. The V end was cut by 3 bases, the J end by 7 bases, with 22 bases between. This clonotype was sampled from a child younger than 10 with inherited bone marrow failure, due to receive a stem cell transplant. The chain carries TRBV29-1 and TRBJ2-1; possibly TRBD1 or TRBD2 for D (5 bases each). The sequencing used PBMCs, collected before TCRalphabeta/CD19-depleted stem cell transplant. CDR3 in amino acids: CSVEARDGGPSNEQFF. The CDR3 coding sequence is TGCAGCGTTGAGGCCCGGGACGGAGGCCCCAGTAATGAGCAGTTCTTC.